This passage covers 26 T cell receptor beta chains from one sample sequenced in a study of radiotherapy plus CTLA-4 blockade in lung cancer. Here immunoSEQ multiplex PCR was the method, and the copy in TCRdb shows in-frame clones only, minus some. The sample has around 59,000 clones; around four fifths are singletons. Sequencing was performed on peripheral blood, taken from a patient treated with radiotherapy plus ipilimumab. These receptors originate from a human donor with non-small cell lung cancer who had a partial response to radiotherapy plus ipilimumab.

This clone was observed a few times. The chain joins TRBV29-1 to TRBJ1-1, with 8 nucleotides matching TRBD1. Germline CDR1 reads SQVTM; CDR2 reads ANQGSEA. The CDR3 has 11 residues. The CDR3, as DNA: TGCAGGTGGGATACAGGGGGATCTGCTTTCTTT. It translates to CRWDTGGSAFF. Full variable domain (missing parts from reference TRBV29-1 and TRBJ1-1): SAVISQKPSRDICQRGTSLTIQCQVDSQVTMMFWYRQQPGQSLTLIATANQGSEATYESGFVIDKFPISRPNLTFSTLTVSNMSPEDSSIYLCRWDTGGSAFFGQGTRLTVV.

The genes are TRBV7-3 and TRBJ1-5; D not certain. This CDR3 is 13 amino acids long. V was pared by 4 bases and J by 7 bases, with 11 bases between. Germline CDR1 and CDR2: SGHTA and FQGTGA. In DNA, the CDR3 is TGTGCCAGCAGCTCCCTGTCAGGACAGCCCCAGCATTTT. This translates into CASSSLSGQPQHF.

V and J are TRBV7-3 and TRBJ2-2; a possible D gene is TRBD2 (5 bases). The CDR3 runs to 16 residues. The V end was cut by 3 bases, the J end by 5 bases, with 16 bases between. Germline assignment: CDR1 SGHTA and CDR2 FQGTGA. CDR3: CASSFDPGTGTGELFF. The CDR3 coding sequence is TGTGCCAGCAGCTTCGACCCGGGAACGGGGACCGGGGAGCTGTTTTTT.

The CDR3 sequence: CSVFSGGAIGELFF. CDR3 sequence (DNA): TGCAGCGTTTTTAGCGGGGGGGCGATCGGGGAGCTGTTTTTT. V usage is TRBV29-1 and J usage is TRBJ2-2; 11 bases are a match to TRBD2. In germline, CDR1 is SQVTM, CDR2 ANQGSEA. J lost 7 bases, V lost 5 bases, and 6 bases had no gene match. The CDR3 totals 14 residues.

The chain joins TRBV11-1 to TRBJ1-4; possibly TRBD1 for D (6 bases). The V and J ends lost 6 bases and 0 bases respectively, with 11 bases between them. The CDR3 is 15 amino acids. Germline V lookup: CDR1 SGHAT, CDR2 FQDESV (reference sequence). The CDR3, as DNA: TGTGCCAGCAGTCTACGGACAGCAACTAATGAAAAACTGTTTTTT. Translating it yields CASSLRTATNEKLFF.

The V gene is TRBV7-6, the J gene TRBJ2-3; unclear D gene. V gave up 5 bases and J gave up 6 bases, with 6 bases separating them. This CDR3 contains 11 residues. Germline V CDR1 and CDR2: SGHVS, FNYEAQ. Here the CDR3 DNA reads TGTGCCAGCAGCCACTCCGATACGCAGTATTTT. Its translation is CASSHSDTQYF.

The count of this clone is one. V and J are TRBV21-1 and TRBJ1-5; no DNA check was done on the table's D call, TRBD1. TRBV21-1 is tagged as a pseudogene. The length of the CDR3 is 16 residues. CDR3 sequence: CAREVRDRARNQPQHF. The CDR3 DNA reads TGTGCCAGAGAAGTCCGGGACAGGGCCCGGAATCAGCCCCAGCATTTT.

The chain carries TRBV7-8 and TRBJ1-6, with 8 bases fitting TRBD1. The germline gives CDR1 SGHVS, CDR2 FQNEAQ. The CDR3 length is 15 residues. Trimming took 3 bases from V and 7 from J; bases not matched to a gene: 5. The CDR3 region is CASSLGTGSNSPLHF. Written as DNA, the CDR3 is TGTGCCAGCAGCTTGGGGACAGGTTCCAATTCACCCCTCCACTTT.

The chain combines TRBV5-4 with TRBJ2-6, with 7 bases fitting TRBD1. The trim removed 0 bases at V and 2 bases at J, leaving 2 bases unmatched. Germline CDR1 SGHNT, CDR2 YYREEE (reference sequence). The CDR3 extends over 16 amino acids. The CDR3 DNA reads TGTGCCAGCAGCTTGGCCACAGGGGCTGGGGCCAACGTCCTGACTTTC. As protein: CASSLATGAGANVLTF.

The chain employs TRBV5-1 and TRBJ2-5; 8 nucleotides match TRBD1. This CDR3 spans 14 amino acids. Germline CDR1 is SGHRS and CDR2 is YFSETQ. Losses at the gene ends were 3 bases for V and 7 bases for J; bases not matched to a gene: 8. The DNA for the CDR3 is TGCGCCAGCAGCTCGACAGGGGACAAGGGGACCCAGTACTTC. Amino acid sequence: CASSSTGDKGTQYF.

The rearrangement links TRBV6-1 to TRBJ2-2; D not resolved. This CDR3 spans 14 amino acids. Looked up from germline, CDR1 is MNHNS and CDR2 is SASEGT. Trimming removed 7 bases from V and 2 bases from J, with 11 bases in between. For the CDR3, the DNA is TGTGCCAGCACCCAGGTTCGCAACACCGGGGAGCTGTTTTTT. Protein sequence: CASTQVRNTGELFF.

The chain recombines TRBV7-9 with TRBJ1-2, with 10 bases identical to TRBD1. Trimming removed 3 bases from V and 3 bases from J; junction bases left unmatched: 13. Germline assignment: CDR1 SEHNR and CDR2 FQNEAQ (reference sequence). This CDR3 is built from 18 residues. Here the CDR3 DNA reads TGTGCCAGCAGCTTGGCGGGACAGGGGTCTGCCGACCACTATGGCTACACCTTC. Its translation: CASSLAGQGSADHYGYTF.

The V call is TRBV6-5, the J call TRBJ1-5; D is unresolved. This CDR3 contains 13 residues. Per the germline V gene, CDR1 is MNHEY and CDR2 is SVGAGI. V lost 6 bases and J lost 4, with 10 bases in between. Here the CDR3 DNA reads TGTGCCAGCAGCCCAACTAGAAATCAGCCCCAGCATTTT. It yields the protein CASSPTRNQPQHF.

This chain connects TRBV9 to TRBJ1-2; TRBD1 agrees at 11 bases. Trimming removed 0 bases from V and 6 bases from J; junction bases left unmatched: 13. The CDR3 totals 18 residues. CDR1 is SGDLS and CDR2 is YYNGEE in the germline V gene. DNA for the CDR3: TGTGCCAGCAGCGTAGAGGTGGGAGGACAGGGGGCGAAAGATGGCTACACCTTC. Translation gives CASSVEVGGQGAKDGYTF.

The V call is TRBV13, the J call TRBJ2-7; no clear D gene. The CDR3 is 13 amino acids. Trimming shortened V by 0 bases and J by 3 bases, and 6 bases separated the two germline ends. Germline CDR1 and CDR2: PRHDT and FYEKMQ (reference sequence). The CDR3 here is CASSLGASYEQYF. In DNA form, the CDR3 reads TGTGCCAGCAGCTTAGGGGCCAGCTACGAGCAGTACTTC.

By its share, this clone is medium-sized. CDR3 sequence: CASTNTGPTEAFF. Here the CDR3 DNA reads TGTGCCAGCACCAATACAGGGCCCACTGAAGCTTTCTTT. The rearrangement joins TRBV28 to TRBJ1-1; TRBD1 might be the D (6 bases). This CDR3 has 13 amino acids. V was clipped by 7 bases and J by 4 bases, with 13 bases between them. The germline V gene has CDR1 MDHEN and CDR2 SYDVKM.

The chain employs TRBV6-6 and TRBJ2-7; D gene ambiguous. Trimming took off 6 bases at V and 2 bases at J, with 8 bases between the two ends. CDR3 length: 12 amino acids. Germline V gives CDR1 MNHNY, CDR2 SVGAGI (reference sequence). The CDR3 DNA reads TGTGCCAGCAGCCAAACAACCTACGAGCAGTACTTC. Translation: CASSQTTYEQYF.

The V call is TRBV7-9, the J call TRBJ2-7, with 7 bases that match TRBD2. The CDR3 runs 13 residues. Germline loops: CDR1 SEHNR, CDR2 FQNEAQ (reference sequence). V lost 4 bases, J lost 6 bases, and 6 bases stayed unmatched. The chain's CDR3 is CASSYGLVFEQYF. The CDR3, as DNA: TGTGCCAGCAGCTATGGACTAGTTTTCGAGCAGTACTTC.

The genes are TRBV19 and TRBJ2-3, with a possible D match to TRBD2 (5 bases). The V gene's germline CDR1 is LNHDA and CDR2 SQIVND (reference sequence). This CDR3 comprises 13 residues. V lost 6 bases and J lost 2, with 9 bases in between. The CDR3 reads CASRPGYTDTQYF. The DNA of the CDR3 is TGTGCCAGTAGACCGGGGTACACAGATACGCAGTATTTT.

This clone was seen only a few times. J is TRBJ2-7 and V is TRBV11-2; TRBD2 is a possible D gene (5 bases). Trimming pared 2 bases from V and 2 bases from J, leaving 16 bases between. Per germline, CDR1 SGHAT and CDR2 FQNNGV. The CDR3 spans 16 residues. CDR3 DNA: TGTGCCAGCAGCTTAACCTTCGGGGAAATCACCTACGAGCAGTACTTC. Translated: CASSLTFGEITYEQYF.

The V and J genes are TRBV6-1 and TRBJ1-1; D might be TRBD1 (5 bases). CDR1 and CDR2 from the germline V gene are MNHNS and SASEGT. This CDR3 comprises 14 residues. V gave up 5 bases and J gave up 1 base, with 11 bases separating them. The CDR3 nucleotides are TGTGCCAGCAGTTTATCCGACAGGAACACTGAAGCTTTCTTT. Its translation is CASSLSDRNTEAFF.

The V gene is TRBV9, the J gene TRBJ1-1; D is possibly TRBD1 (5 bases). V was cut by 3 bases and J by 2 bases, with 14 bases left in between. The germline gives CDR1 SGDLS, CDR2 YYNGEE. The CDR3 has 15 residues. The CDR3 DNA reads TGTGCCAGCAGCGGGGGGACTGCTTTCAACACTGAAGCTTTCTTT. Amino acid sequence: CASSGGTAFNTEAFF.

This chain uses TRBV9 with TRBJ1-2; maybe TRBD1 (6 bases). Per germline, CDR1 SGDLS and CDR2 YYNGEE. The germline V and J ends were trimmed by 8 bases and 1 base, with 18 bases remaining between them. The CDR3 covers 15 residues. CDR3 in DNA: TGTGCCAGGCTACGGGGGAGGGGACATAACTATGGCTACACCTTC. Amino acid sequence: CARLRGRGHNYGYTF.

The chain recombines TRBV5-5 with TRBJ1-5; no clear D. Trimming took off 2 bases at V and 1 base at J, with 19 bases between the two ends. Germline V gene sequence: CDR1 SGHKS, CDR2 YYEKEE (reference sequence). The CDR3 has 18 residues. In DNA, the CDR3 is TGTGCCAGCAGCTTTTCCCCCCCGGAGGGTAGAAGCAATCAGCCCCAGCATTTT. This sequence encodes CASSFSPPEGRSNQPQHF.

The rearrangement links TRBV2 to TRBJ2-3; 8 bases are shared with TRBD1. J gave up 3 bases and V 10 bases, and 9 bases lay outside the gene matches. CDR3 length: 14 amino acids. Germline V gene lookup returns CDR1 SNHLY and CDR2 FYNNEI. CDR3 region: CATSSGQGTDTQYF. CDR3 nucleotides: TGTGCCACCTCTTCAGGACAGGGTACAGATACGCAGTATTTT.

V usage is TRBV7-8 and J usage is TRBJ2-2, with TRBD1 as a possible D gene (6 bases). This CDR3 spans 13 amino acids. The V gene lost 4 bases and the J gene lost 5 bases, with 8 bases spanning the gap. The germline CDR1 and CDR2 sequences are SGHVS and FQNEAQ. DNA of the CDR3: TGTGCCAGCAGCTCCACAGGGACCGGGGAGCTGTTTTTT. Protein: CASSSTGTGELFF.